The 25 T cell receptor delta chains reported below all come from one sample, sequenced in a study of gamma delta lymphoproliferative disorders and STAT genes. The receptor sequences were amplified from genomic DNA of peripheral blood mononuclear cells. TCRdb called clones anew from the multiplex PCR reads with CATT. The data show approximately 2,200 delta-chain clones, with approximately 1.5% seen just once and over 40% held by the top ten. Sequences were obtained from blood. The origin of the receptors is a human donor in good health.

This clone is medium-sized in the sample. A far larger clone is one base from this, pointing to a likely read error. Distinct nucleotide sequences in the sample also encode this CDR3. The chain links TRDV2 to TRDJ1; possible D gene TRDD3, 5 bases. The V gene's germline CDR1 is GEAIGNYY and CDR2 EKD. The CDR3 sequence is 17 residues long. V lost 0 bases and J lost 0, with 16 bases in between. The CDR3 DNA reads as TGTGCCTGTGACACCTTAGGGGTAGCGGGGGACACCGATAAACTCATCTTT. Its translation: CACDTLGVAGDTDKLIF.

This clone was seen a handful of times. Given a far larger clone just one base away, this is likely a sequencing read error. Other DNA sequences from this sample encode an identical CDR3 as well. The CDR3 DNA reads as TGTGCCTGTGACAACCTGGGGGATAAGAACACCGATAAACTCATCTTC. Protein product: CACDNLGDKNTDKLIF. This sequence joins TRDV2 and TRDJ1, with 10 bases matching TRDD3. Germline values: CDR1 GEAIGNYY, CDR2 EKD. CDR3 length: 16 residues.

This clone was picked up a small number of times. TCRdb attributes to this sequence the protein of a much larger clone, which differs from the DNA translation at residue 8; a read error is likely, and the protein displayed is translated from the DNA. The sample contains more than one DNA sequence encoding this CDR3. V gene TRDV2 combines with J gene TRDJ1; D is ambiguous. The ends were cut back, 3 bases at V and 0 bases at J, with 16 bases in the middle. This CDR3 contains 16 residues. CDR1 is GEAIGNYY, CDR2 EKD, per germline. This CDR3 reads CACDSLLREYTDKLIF. Written as DNA, the CDR3 is TGTGCCTGTGACTCCTTACTGAGGGAATACACCGATAAACTCATCTTT.

This clone was observed a few times. It differs at one base from a far larger clone, so likely a read error. This same CDR3 is encoded by further DNA sequences in the sample. This sequence joins TRDV2 and TRDJ1, with 7 nucleotides matching TRDD3. This CDR3 has 18 residues. The germline V gene encodes CDR1 GEAIGNYY and CDR2 EKD. This CDR3 is CACDTVSGLGGYTDKLIF. The CDR3 DNA reads as TGTGCCTGTGACACCGTTTCGGGCCTGGGGGGGTACACTGATAAACTCATCTTT.

In this sample, this clone turned up a few times. A single base is all that separates this from a far larger clone, so a read error is likely. Other DNA sequences from this sample encode an identical CDR3 as well. The V and J genes are TRDV3 and TRDJ1, with 9 nucleotides matching TRDD2. The V segment lost 5 bases and the J segment 2 bases; nucleotides outside the gene matches: 18. The CDR3 loop spans 17 amino acids. Germline values: CDR1 TVYSNPD, CDR2 GDNSRS (reference sequence). In DNA, the CDR3 is TGTGCCCTAACCACCCCGCCTTCCTACACTATTACCGATAAACTCATCTTT. This encodes CALTTPPSYTITDKLIF.

Details on this clone: A far larger clone is one base from this, pointing to a likely read error. The sample contains more than one DNA sequence encoding this CDR3. This chain joins TRDV1 and TRDJ1, with TRDD2 matching over 9 bases. The CDR3 consists of 17 residues. The germline CDR1 and CDR2 sequences are TSWWSYY and QGS. J gave up 3 bases and V 1 base, and 9 bases lay outside the gene matches. The CDR3 region has the DNA TGTGCTCTTGGGGAACCCATCCCTTCCTACGTCGCCGATAAACTCATCTTT. Its protein is CALGEPIPSYVADKLIF.

This clone was seen a handful of times. The TCRdb protein, from a much larger clone, departs from this DNA's translation at residue 15, likely by read error; the protein shown derives from the DNA. The CDR3 loop is CASPSCDGDTRTYTYKLIF. DNA of the CDR3: TGTGCCTCTCCTTCCTGCGACGGGGATACGAGGACGTACACCTATAAACTCATCTTT. The V and J genes are TRDV3 and TRDJ1; 9 bases match TRDD3. Germline V gene sequence: CDR1 TVYSNPD, CDR2 GDNSRS (reference sequence). This CDR3 contains 19 residues.

This clone was counted ten times or more. This is likely an artifact of a read error, given a far larger clone one base away. The same CDR3 arises from other DNA sequences in this sample as well. The V gene is TRDV1, the J gene TRDJ1; TRDD3 agrees at 7 bases. Germline CDR1 and CDR2: TSWWSYY and QGS. The CDR3 covers 25 residues. J gave up 2 bases and V 3 bases, and 36 bases lay outside the gene matches. The CDR3 bases are TGTGCTCTTGGGGAGCATTACCCGTTCCTCCCAGTACTGGGGACCCGGGCCTTAAGGACCGATAAACTCATCTTT. Translating it yields CALGEHYPFLPVLGTRALRTDKLIF.

For this clone: TCRdb shows a much larger clone's protein in place of this DNA's translation, and the two differ at residue 4, likely through a read error; the protein shown is translated from the DNA. The gene calls are TRDV2 and TRDJ1, with 9 bases matching TRDD3. Germline V gene lookup returns CDR1 GEAIGNYY and CDR2 EKD. The CDR3 spans 15 residues. J lost 0 bases, V lost 5 bases, and 6 bases had no gene match. The CDR3: CACAILGDHTDKLIF. CDR3 sequence (DNA): TGTGCCTGTGCGATACTGGGGGACCACACCGATAAACTCATCTTT.

The CDR3 is CACDPTGGHSSWDTRQMFF. Here the CDR3 DNA reads TGTGCCTGTGACCCCACTGGGGGTCATAGCTCCTGGGACACCCGACAGATGTTTTTC. The chain joins TRDV2 to TRDJ3, with 8 bases identical to TRDD3. With V trimmed by 3 bases and J by 0 bases, 9 bases remained unmatched. Germline V lookup: CDR1 GEAIGNYY, CDR2 EKD. This CDR3 contains 19 residues.

This clone was seen more than once but under ten times. Since a far larger clone is one base different, this is likely a read error. The same CDR3 can be traced to other DNA sequences in this sample. J is TRDJ1 and V is TRDV2; D remains ambiguous. The germline V gene encodes CDR1 GEAIGNYY and CDR2 EKD. There are 17 residues in the CDR3. Between the trimmed V and J ends, which lost 4 bases and 2 bases, there was a span of 22 bases. In DNA form, the CDR3 reads TGTGCCTGTGAGGGTCTCCAGACGCAAACCAATACCGATAAACTCATCTTT. Translated: CACEGLQTQTNTDKLIF.

This clone has just a few counts. One base separates it from a far larger clone, so it is likely a read error. The chain joins TRDV1 to TRDJ1; 9 bases are shared with TRDD3. V was pared by 0 bases and J by 3 bases, with 29 bases of the junction left unmatched. Germline values: CDR1 TSWWSYY, CDR2 QGS. The CDR3 runs 24 residues. The CDR3 bases are TGTGCTCTTGGGGAACTAACCTTGGTCCTACTTAAATCCCTTGGGGGATATGGGGCCGATAAACTCATCTTT. Its protein is CALGELTLVLLKSLGGYGADKLIF.

This clone has just a few counts. A far larger clone is off by one base, so a read error is likely. The sample has other DNA sequences that encode this CDR3 too. The gene calls are TRDV2 and TRDJ1, with D possibly matching TRDD3 (6 bases). This CDR3 region has 16 residues. V gave up 2 bases and J gave up 0 bases, with 15 bases separating them. Looked up from germline, CDR1 is GEAIGNYY and CDR2 is EKD. The CDR3 DNA sequence: TGTGCCTGTGACAAATTGGGGGGAGTGTACACCGATAAACTCATCTTT. The encoded protein is CACDKLGGVYTDKLIF.

With regard to this clone: TCRdb attributes to this sequence the protein of a much larger clone, which differs from the DNA translation at residue 10; a read error is likely, and the protein displayed is translated from the DNA. The V gene is TRDV2, the J gene TRDJ1, with 9 bases that match TRDD3. Germline CDR1 reads GEAIGNYY; CDR2 reads EKD. The CDR3 contains 16 residues. The ends lost 3 bases at V and 0 bases at J; junction bases unmatched: 7. The CDR3: CACDSLLGENTDKLIF. The DNA of the CDR3 is TGTGCCTGTGACTCCTTACTGGGGGAAAACACCGATAAACTCATCTTT.

Turning to this clone: It differs at one base from a far larger clone, so likely a read error. The gene calls are TRDV3 and TRDJ1, with 10 bases identical to TRDD3. Germline V CDR1 and CDR2: TVYSNPD, GDNSRS (reference sequence). This CDR3 region has 21 residues. The DNA of the CDR3 is TGTGCCTCTCCTTCCGGCCTTCCACCCGTACTGGGGGATCAAAACACCGATAAACCCATCTTT. Translation: CASPSGLPPVLGDQNTDKPIF. The full variable domain, in which reference TRDV3 and TRDJ1 provide the parts outside the CDR3, is CDKVTQSSPDQTVASGSEVVLLCTYDTVYSNPDLFWYRIRPDYSFQFVFYGDNSRSEGADFTQGRFSVKHILTQKAFHLVISPVRTEDSATYYCASPSGLPPVLGDQNTDKPIFGKGTRVTVEP.

Turning to this clone: A far bigger clonotype differs at one base, so this is likely a read error. This sample also contains other DNA sequences that code for the same CDR3. The genes are TRDV3 and TRDJ1, with 7 bases fitting TRDD3. This CDR3 is 17 amino acids long. Germline CDR1 reads TVYSNPD; CDR2 reads GDNSRS (reference sequence). CDR3 in DNA: TGTGCCTCTAACCCCCCCCATAAGTGGGGGACCGACGATAAACTTATCTTT. It specifies CASNPPHKWGTDDKLIF.

This clone appeared a few times. The V and J genes are TRDV2 and TRDJ1, with 10 bases lining up with TRDD3. V shed 4 bases, J shed 0 bases, and the junction held 10 bases outside the gene matches. The germline gives CDR1 GEAIGNYY, CDR2 EKD. The CDR3 spans 17 residues. The CDR3 DNA reads TGTGCCTGTGAGGACTGGGGGGGATACGGGGACACCGATAAACTCATCTTT. Its protein product is CACEDWGGYGDTDKLIF.

This clone showed up just a few times. The protein TCRdb gives is from a much larger clone and does not agree with this DNA's translation at residue 10, likely a read error; the protein shown here comes from the DNA. This sequence joins TRDV3 and TRDJ2, with 10 bases fitting TRDD3. Per germline, CDR1 TVYSNPD and CDR2 GDNSRS (reference sequence). The CDR3 consists of 14 residues. This CDR3 is CAFLGDTLTEQLFF. The DNA for the CDR3 is TGTGCCTTCTTGGGGGATACTTTGACAGAACAACTCTTCTTT.

This clone was seen a handful of times. The gene calls are TRDV2 and TRDJ1; 13 positions agree with TRDD3. The germline V gene has CDR1 GEAIGNYY and CDR2 EKD. This CDR3 spans 23 amino acids. The V segment lost 3 bases and the J segment 3 bases; nucleotides outside the gene matches: 27. CDR3 DNA sequence: TGTGCCTGTGACTTTTGGGCCAGCACTGTGACTGGGGGATACGTCCCGGGGCCCGATAAACTCATCTTT. Its translation: CACDFWASTVTGGYVPGPDKLIF.

As for this clone: Since a far larger clone is one base different, this is likely a read error. Other nucleotide sequences from this sample produce the same CDR3. The chain carries TRDV3 and TRDJ1, with 12 bases lining up with TRDD3. The CDR3 loop spans 19 amino acids. Germline assignment: CDR1 TVYSNPD and CDR2 GDNSRS (reference sequence). The CDR3 region has the DNA TGTGCTTTTCTGCCCTACGGCTGGGGGATACGCGTATCCCCCTTTCCCCTCATCTTT. It specifies CAFLPYGWGIRVSPFPLIF.

In this sample, this clone turned up a few times. The TCRdb protein, from a much larger clone, departs from this DNA's translation at residue 11, likely by read error; the protein shown derives from the DNA. The chain has TRDV2 and TRDJ1; 10 bases line up with TRDD3. The CDR3 has 18 residues. Trimming removed 0 bases from V and 5 bases from J; junction bases left unmatched: 14. The germline V gene encodes CDR1 GEAIGNYY and CDR2 EKD. The CDR3 DNA reads TGTGCCTGTGACACCGTAATCACTGGGGGATGCGAGAGTGATAAACTCATCTTT. Translating gives CACDTVITGGCESDKLIF.

To note about this clone: This probably arose from a read error, given a far larger clone one base away. Other DNA sequences from this sample encode an identical CDR3 as well. The CDR3 nucleotides read TGTGCGGCAAGCATGAGCGAGCTGGGGGAATCGGTGGGGAAACTCATCTTT. Translating gives CAASMSELGESVGKLIF. The genes are TRAV23/DV6 and TRDJ1; 8 bases map to TRDD3. This CDR3 region has 17 residues. Germline-derived CDR1 and CDR2 are NTAFDY and IRPDVSE (reference sequence).

This clone was counted only a few times. This DNA translates differently at residue 12 from the TCRdb protein, which is that of a much larger clone; a read error is likely, and the protein shown is the DNA's own translation. CDR3 sequence: CAFPKGLGDMAHKLIF. CDR3 DNA: TGTGCCTTCCCCAAAGGACTGGGGGATATGGCCCATAAACTCATCTTT. The chain links TRDV3 to TRDJ1; 11 nucleotides line up with TRDD3. CDR1 and CDR2 from the germline V gene are TVYSNPD and GDNSRS (reference sequence). The length of the CDR3 is 16 residues. After removal of 3 bases from V and 6 bases from J, the junction contained 15 bases not matched to a gene.

The genes are TRDV2 and TRDJ1; the match to TRDD3 covers 13 bases. V gave up 3 bases and J gave up 3 bases; unmatched junction bases: 15. CDR1 is GEAIGNYY, CDR2 EKD, per germline. The CDR3 extends over 19 amino acids. DNA of the CDR3: TGTGCCTGTGACCCTATACTGGGGGATACGTCCCGGGGCCCCGATAAACTCATCTTT. Its translation is CACDPILGDTSRGPDKLIF.

With regard to this clone: A far larger clone differs by one base, so this is likely a read error. This sample includes further DNA sequences coding for the same CDR3. This chain links TRDV1 with TRDJ1; 9 bases are shared with TRDD2. The CDR3 consists of 17 residues. Germline assignment: CDR1 TSWWSYY and CDR2 QGS. This CDR3 is CALGEPIPSYVADKLIF. CDR3 nucleotide sequence: TGCGCTCTTGGGGAACCCATCCCTTCCTACGTTGCCGATAAACTCATCTTT.